The 16 T cell receptor beta chains below were found in one sample sequenced in a study of Ad26.COV2.S vaccination and SARS-CoV-2 variants. Produced via immunoSEQ multiplex PCR; TCRdb's table is partial and in-frame only. The sample contains approximately 400,000 clones, about 88% of which appear only once. This sample's treatment: roughly 18 received Ad26.COV2.S at low or high dose, single or two shots; several received placebo; per-sample allocation not given. The study sampled participants on day 63 after the first vaccine or placebo injection. The sample here was peripheral blood, taken in a trial of Ad26.COV2.S vaccine versus placebo. These receptor sequences come from a person aged 18-60 years who received the Ad26.COV2.S COVID-19 vaccine or a placebo.

This chain links TRBV2 with TRBJ2-3, with a tentative D call TRBD1 (6 bases). Germline CDR1 SNHLY, CDR2 FYNNEI. Trimming removed 7 bases at V and 0 bases at J, with 11 bases between. CDR3 size: 14 residues. CDR3 sequence: CASTGDRSTDTQYF. CDR3 nucleotide sequence: TGTGCCAGCACCGGCGACAGGAGCACAGATACGCAGTATTTT.

The chain joins TRBV18 to TRBJ2-1; the D is unclear. This CDR3 spans 16 amino acids. The germline V and J ends were trimmed by 2 bases and 7 bases, with 18 bases remaining between them. CDR1 and CDR2 (germline): KGHSH, LQKENI. The CDR3 region is CASSPRPRLRANEQFF. The CDR3 DNA reads as TGTGCCAGCTCACCAAGACCGAGGTTACGGGCTAATGAGCAGTTCTTC.

This clone has more than one count but fewer than ten. The V gene is TRBV6-2 or TRBV6-3, the J gene TRBJ2-7; D ambiguous. The germline V and J ends were trimmed by 0 bases and 1 base, with 7 bases remaining between them. The CDR3 length is 14 residues. Germline V gene sequence: CDR1 MNHEY, CDR2 SVGEGT. The CDR3 here is CASSYSAGSYEQYF. The DNA for the CDR3 is TGTGCCAGCAGTTACTCGGCAGGTTCCTACGAGCAGTACTTC.

The chain uses TRBV25-1 and TRBJ2-3, with D unclear. Germline V gene data show CDR1 as MGHDK and CDR2 as SYGVNS. This CDR3 region has 15 residues. Trimming cost V 3 bases and J 8 bases, with 18 bases left between them. The CDR3 coding sequence is TGTGCCAGCAGTGATCTCGGCCCGAGCGTAGGTACGCAGTATTTT. This codes for CASSDLGPSVGTQYF.

This rearrangement joins TRBV7-2 to TRBJ1-6, with D uncertain. Germline loops: CDR1 SGHTA, CDR2 FQGNSA. V was clipped by 3 bases and J by 8 bases, with 11 bases between them. The CDR3 spans 14 residues. The chain's CDR3 is CASSFGQLDSPLHF. The CDR3 nucleotides are TGTGCCAGCAGCTTTGGGCAGCTAGATTCACCCCTCCACTTT.

V usage is TRBV14 and J usage is TRBJ2-1; unclear D gene. The CDR3 runs 14 residues. The germline CDR1 and CDR2 sequences are SGHDN and FVKESK. Trimming shortened V by 1 base and J by 7 bases, and 11 bases separated the two germline ends. The CDR3 sequence: CASSQVSTMNEQFF. In DNA, the CDR3 is TGTGCCAGCAGCCAAGTATCAACTATGAATGAGCAGTTCTTC.

The chain has TRBV9 and TRBJ2-7, with D possibly matching TRBD2 (7 bases). CDR3 length: 15 amino acids. V was cut by 4 bases and J by 2 bases, with 16 bases left in between. Germline CDR1 is SGDLS and CDR2 is YYNGEE. CDR3 nucleotide sequence: TGTGCCAGCAGCCCAGGGGACTACGTCACCTACGAGCAGTACTTC. Translation gives CASSPGDYVTYEQYF.

This clone was counted once. The V gene is TRBV27, the J gene TRBJ1-4; 12 bases align to TRBD1. With V trimmed by 6 bases and J by 8 bases, 4 bases remained unmatched. Per germline, CDR1 MNHEY and CDR2 SMNVEV (reference sequence). The CDR3 sequence is 14 residues long. The CDR3 protein is CASRGTGGREKLFF. The CDR3 nucleotides are TGTGCCAGCAGGGGGACAGGGGGCAGGGAAAAACTGTTTTTT. Filled out from reference TRBV27 and TRBJ1-4, the complete variable domain reads EAQVTQNPRYLITVTGKKLTVTCSQNMNHEYMSWYRQDPGLGLRQIYYSMNVEVTDKGDVPEGYKVSRKEKRNFPLILESPSPNQTSLYFCASRGTGGREKLFFGSGTQLSVL.

The V gene is TRBV7-9, the J gene TRBJ1-2; tentative D call: TRBD1 (5 bases). The CDR3 spans 15 residues. Per germline, CDR1 SEHNR and CDR2 FQNEAQ (reference sequence). With 4 bases removed from V and 8 bases from J, the gap between germline ends came to 20 bases. The CDR3 coding sequence is TGTGCCAGCAGCTCCACCGGGGCCGCGGTGGAGGGCTACACCTTC. Translation: CASSSTGAAVEGYTF.

The CDR3 DNA reads as TGTGCCAGCTCACGCGGGACAGGGGGAAGCGAGCAGTACTTC. Translated: CASSRGTGGSEQYF. The chain employs TRBV18 and TRBJ2-7; 11 nucleotides match TRBD1. V was pared by 4 bases and J by 6 bases, with 5 bases of the junction left unmatched. Germline CDR1 reads KGHSH; CDR2 reads LQKENI. CDR3 length: 14 amino acids.

The chain joins TRBV18 to TRBJ2-4; TRBD2 matches 7 bases. With V trimmed by 3 bases and J by 7 bases, 12 bases remained unmatched. The CDR3 length is 16 residues. Germline CDR1 and CDR2: KGHSH and LQKENI. CDR3 protein: CASSPSWGGIVNIQYF. DNA of the CDR3: TGTGCCAGCTCACCTTCCTGGGGGGGGATCGTGAACATTCAGTACTTC.

The chain combines TRBV6-2 or TRBV6-3 with TRBJ1-1, with D uncertain. Germline V gene sequence: CDR1 MNHEY, CDR2 SVGEGT. Trimming stripped 2 bases from V and 4 bases from J, with 17 bases between. This CDR3 is built from 16 residues. The CDR3 reads CASSYGVLGYGTEAFF. The CDR3 nucleotides are TGTGCCAGCAGTTACGGAGTTTTAGGGTACGGCACTGAAGCTTTCTTT.

This chain links TRBV18 with TRBJ2-7, with unresolved D. Germline V gene data show CDR1 as KGHSH and CDR2 as LQKENI. Trimming left V 3 bases short and J 7 bases short, with 13 bases between. This CDR3 comprises 13 residues. CDR3: CASSPLTSWEQYF. The DNA for the CDR3 is TGTGCCAGCTCACCTTTGACCTCCTGGGAGCAGTACTTC.

The genes are TRBV30 and TRBJ1-1, with unresolved D. This CDR3 spans 13 amino acids. V lost 2 bases to trimming and J lost 1 base, with 8 bases between them. Germline V CDR1 and CDR2: GTSNPN, SVGIG (reference sequence). The chain's CDR3 is CAWSSSANTEAFF. The DNA of the CDR3 is TGTGCCTGGAGTTCGTCTGCGAACACTGAAGCTTTCTTT.

The CDR3 DNA sequence: TGTGCCAGCAGCCAGGGGACTGCCTCCTACAATGAGCAGTTCTTC. This gives the protein CASSQGTASYNEQFF. The chain carries TRBV3-1 (or the pseudogene TRBV3-2) and TRBJ2-1; D perhaps matches TRBD2 (6 bases). The CDR3 covers 15 residues. Germline V CDR1 and CDR2: LGHDT, YNNKEL (reference sequence). V dropped 3 bases and J dropped 0 bases, with 9 bases sitting between them.

V gene TRBV6-5 combines with J gene TRBJ1-4, with 7 bases fitting TRBD1. This CDR3 is 13 amino acids long. V gave up 11 bases and J gave up 3 bases; unmatched junction bases: 6. CDR1 is MNHEY and CDR2 is SVGAGI in the germline V gene. The CDR3 region has the DNA TGTGCCTCCACGGGACAGCCTAATGAAAAACTGTTTTTT. Residues: CASTGQPNEKLFF.